This TCR beta chain was captured in a study of blood T cell repertoires in COVID-19. Across the whole study: Recovery among Cohort 3 donors was established by two negative PCRs, clearance, or symptom resolution. Samples of COVID-19 (acute and convalescent) were obtained from the United States, Italy and Spain.

The participants were between roughly 18 and 100 years old and came from about two dozen US areas. With V trimmed by 2 bases and J by 3 bases, 4 bases remained unmatched. Germline values: CDR1 SGHTA, CDR2 FQGNSA. CDR3 length: 15 amino acids. The table lists this clone with a few counts. In the source study's methods: Researchers report that nucleated cell counts were estimated from reference gene primer amplification. TCRdb's copy holds only in-frame clones and misses some; the assay was immunoSEQ multiplex PCR. V and J calls plus clone size are reproduced from that table; the DNA served to infer D and trimming. Among around 190,000 clones, roughly 86% were seen once, and the ten largest hold roughly 24%.

This chain uses TRBV7-2 with TRBJ2-1, with 7 bases identical to TRBD1. This TCR was recovered from a middle-aged woman in a cohort exposed to, infected with or recovered from COVID-19 (not recorded which). The sequencing sample was made of PBMCs or T cells enriched from blood (not recorded which). The CDR3, as DNA: TGTGCCAGCAGCTTATATCGGGACAGCTACAATGAGCAGTTCTTC. Protein sequence: CASSLYRDSYNEQFF.